The T cell receptor (beta chain) described here comes from a study of control samples from healthy donors and cancer patients. Generated by immunoSEQ multiplex PCR, the TCRdb table keeps only in-frame clones and is missing some. Seen here are about 180,000 clones, almost 90% observed once, and the top ten hold roughly 1.3%. Per the germline V gene, CDR1 is WSHSY and CDR2 is SAAADI. The CDR3 is made up of 13 amino acids. The trim removed 5 bases at V and 5 bases at J, leaving 1 base unmatched. The origin of this receptor is a woman in her forties or fifties in good health. J is TRBJ1-5 and V is TRBV10-2; 9 bases line up with TRBD1. What was sequenced was blood. As DNA, the CDR3 is TGCGCCAGCAGTCGACAGGGGGATCAGCCCCAGCATTTT. It translates to CASSRQGDQPQHF.